This TCR beta chain was retrieved from a study of T cell responses to AZD1222 COVID-19 vaccine. Data came from immunoSEQ multiplex PCR; TCRdb stores just in-frame clones and leaves some out. The table records more than 75,000 clones, approximately 90% of them present only once. Whole-study findings and limits: CD4 TCRs linked to vaccination spanned spike, dominating at 160-218 and 743-854.

This CDR3 spans 13 amino acids. CDR1 and CDR2 (germline): LGHDT, YNNKEL (reference sequence). V lost 5 bases and J lost 7, with 12 bases in between. Details on this clone: Its target is unknown.

Source: peripheral blood, taken on day 0 of AZD1222 vaccination. The clonotype comes from an adult in good health. The gene calls are TRBV3-1 (or the pseudogene TRBV3-2) and TRBJ2-1; D not resolved. CDR3 nucleotides: TGTGCCAGCAGCTTACAGTTTACAAATGAGCAGTTCTTC. It encodes CASSLQFTNEQFF.